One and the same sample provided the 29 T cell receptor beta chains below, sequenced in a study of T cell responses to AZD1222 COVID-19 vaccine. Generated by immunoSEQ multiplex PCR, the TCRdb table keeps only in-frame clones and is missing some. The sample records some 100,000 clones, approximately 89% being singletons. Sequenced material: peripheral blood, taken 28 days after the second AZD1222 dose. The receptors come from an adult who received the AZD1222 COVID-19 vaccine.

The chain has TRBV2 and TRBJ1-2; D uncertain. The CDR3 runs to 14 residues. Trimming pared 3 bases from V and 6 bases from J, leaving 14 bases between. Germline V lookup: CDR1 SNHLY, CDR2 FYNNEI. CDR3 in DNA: TGTGCCAGCAGTGACCTCTTAGCGGTACATGGCTACACCTTC. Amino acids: CASSDLLAVHGYTF.

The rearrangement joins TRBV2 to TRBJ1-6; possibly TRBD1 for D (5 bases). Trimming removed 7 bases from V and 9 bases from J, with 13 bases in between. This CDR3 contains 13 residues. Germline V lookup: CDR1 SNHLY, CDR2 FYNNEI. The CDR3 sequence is CASKDGGVSPLHF. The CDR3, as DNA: TGTGCCAGCAAGGACGGGGGGGTTTCACCCCTCCACTTT.

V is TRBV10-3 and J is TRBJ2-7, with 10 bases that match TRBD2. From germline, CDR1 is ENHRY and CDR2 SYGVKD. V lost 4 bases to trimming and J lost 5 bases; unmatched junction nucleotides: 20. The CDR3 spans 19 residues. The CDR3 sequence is CAISATDYESGRVINEQYF. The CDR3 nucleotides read TGTGCCATCAGTGCGACCGATTATGAGAGCGGGAGGGTCATAAACGAGCAGTACTTC.

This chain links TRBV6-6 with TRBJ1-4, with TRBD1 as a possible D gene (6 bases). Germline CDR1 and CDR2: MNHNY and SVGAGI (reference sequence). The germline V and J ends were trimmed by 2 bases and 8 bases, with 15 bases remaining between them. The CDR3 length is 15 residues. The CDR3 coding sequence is TGTGCCAGCAGTTACGGGGGAGCAGGGGAAGAAAAACTGTTTTTT. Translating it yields CASSYGGAGEEKLFF.

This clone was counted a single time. CDR3 DNA sequence: TGTGCCAGCAGCTTAGGGGACGGTATTAGCAATCAGCCCCAGCATTTT. It specifies CASSLGDGISNQPQHF. V usage is TRBV7-2 and J usage is TRBJ1-5, with a tentative D call TRBD1 (5 bases). The V gene lost 1 base and the J gene lost 0 bases, with 10 bases spanning the gap. CDR1 is SGHTA and CDR2 is FQGNSA in the germline V gene. This CDR3 has 16 amino acids.

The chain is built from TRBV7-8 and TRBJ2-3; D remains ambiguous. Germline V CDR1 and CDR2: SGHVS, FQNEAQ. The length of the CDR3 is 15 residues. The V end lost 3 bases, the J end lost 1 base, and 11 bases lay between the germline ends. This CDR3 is CASSLGAGGTDTQYF. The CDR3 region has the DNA TGTGCCAGCAGCTTGGGCGCTGGCGGCACAGATACGCAGTATTTT.

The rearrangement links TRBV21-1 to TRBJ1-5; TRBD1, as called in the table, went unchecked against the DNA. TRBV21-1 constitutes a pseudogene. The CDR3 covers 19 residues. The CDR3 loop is CASSKEWTGGLRSNQPQHF. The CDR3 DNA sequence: TGTGCCAGCAGCAAAGAGTGGACAGGGGGCCTCAGAAGCAATCAGCCCCAGCATTTT.

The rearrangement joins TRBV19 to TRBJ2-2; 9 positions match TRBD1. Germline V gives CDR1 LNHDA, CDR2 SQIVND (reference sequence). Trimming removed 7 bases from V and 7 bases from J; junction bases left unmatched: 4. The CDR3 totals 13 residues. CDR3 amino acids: CASTGQGFGELFF. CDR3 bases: TGTGCCAGTACGGGACAGGGATTCGGGGAGCTGTTTTTT.

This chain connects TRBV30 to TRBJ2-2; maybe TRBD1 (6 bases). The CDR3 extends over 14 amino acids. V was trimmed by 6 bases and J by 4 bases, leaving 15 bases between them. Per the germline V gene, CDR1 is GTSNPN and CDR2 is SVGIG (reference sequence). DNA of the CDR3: TGTGCCTGCGGGTGGGGGCGAGGCACCGGGGAGCTGTTTTTT. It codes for CACGWGRGTGELFF.

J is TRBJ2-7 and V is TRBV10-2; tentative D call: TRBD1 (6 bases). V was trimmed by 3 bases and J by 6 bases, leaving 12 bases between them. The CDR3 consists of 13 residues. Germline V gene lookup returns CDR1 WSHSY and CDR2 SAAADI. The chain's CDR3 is CASSENLGAEQYF. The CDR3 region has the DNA TGCGCCAGCAGTGAAAATTTGGGGGCCGAGCAGTACTTC.

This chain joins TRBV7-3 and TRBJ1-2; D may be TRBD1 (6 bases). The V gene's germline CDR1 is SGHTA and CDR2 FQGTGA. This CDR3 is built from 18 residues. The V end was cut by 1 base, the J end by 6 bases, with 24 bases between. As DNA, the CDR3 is TGTGCCAGCAGCTTAATGGAGGCGGGGGCTAACTTGACCCATGGCTACACCTTC. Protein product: CASSLMEAGANLTHGYTF.

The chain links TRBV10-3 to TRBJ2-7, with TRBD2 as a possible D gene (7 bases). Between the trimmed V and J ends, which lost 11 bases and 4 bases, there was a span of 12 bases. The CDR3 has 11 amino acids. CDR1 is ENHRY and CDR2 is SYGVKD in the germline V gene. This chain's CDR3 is CAPRGGYEQYF. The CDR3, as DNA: TGTGCCCCCAGGGGAGGGTACGAGCAGTACTTC.

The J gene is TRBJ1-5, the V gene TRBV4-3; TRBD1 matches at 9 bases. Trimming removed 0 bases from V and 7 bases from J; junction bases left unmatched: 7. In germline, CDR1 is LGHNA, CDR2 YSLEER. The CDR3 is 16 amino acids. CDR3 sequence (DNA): TGCGCCAGCAGCCAAGATGTGGGACAGGGAGGGCAGCCCCAGCATTTT. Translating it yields CASSQDVGQGGQPQHF.

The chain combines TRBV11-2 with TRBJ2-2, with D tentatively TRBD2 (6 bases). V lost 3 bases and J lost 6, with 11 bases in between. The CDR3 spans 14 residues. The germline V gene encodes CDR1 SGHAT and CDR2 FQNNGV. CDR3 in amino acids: CASSLLAESGELFF. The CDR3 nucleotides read TGTGCCAGCAGCTTGTTAGCGGAGTCCGGGGAGCTGTTTTTT.

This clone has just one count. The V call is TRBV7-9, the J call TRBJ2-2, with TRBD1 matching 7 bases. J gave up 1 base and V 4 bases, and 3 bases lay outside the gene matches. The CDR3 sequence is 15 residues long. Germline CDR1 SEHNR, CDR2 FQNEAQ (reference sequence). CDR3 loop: CASSSRDRNTGELFF. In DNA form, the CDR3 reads TGTGCCAGCAGCTCCCGGGACAGGAACACCGGGGAGCTGTTTTTT.

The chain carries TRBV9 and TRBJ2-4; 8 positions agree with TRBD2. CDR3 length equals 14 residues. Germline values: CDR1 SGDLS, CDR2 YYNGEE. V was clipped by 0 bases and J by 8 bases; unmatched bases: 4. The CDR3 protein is CASSVGSGSYIQYF. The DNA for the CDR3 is TGTGCCAGCAGCGTAGGGAGCGGGAGTTACATTCAGTACTTC.

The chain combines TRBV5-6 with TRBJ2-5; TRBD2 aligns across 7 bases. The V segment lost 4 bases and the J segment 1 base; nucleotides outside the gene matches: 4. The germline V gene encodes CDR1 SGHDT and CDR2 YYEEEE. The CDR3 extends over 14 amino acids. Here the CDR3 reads CASSKAGSQETQYF. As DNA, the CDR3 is TGTGCCAGCAGCAAAGCGGGGTCCCAAGAGACCCAGTACTTC. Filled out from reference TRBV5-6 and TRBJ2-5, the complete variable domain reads DAGVTQSPTHLIKTRGQQVTLRCSPKSGHDTVSWYQQALGQGPQFIFQYYEEEERQRGNFPDRFSGHQFPNYSSELNVNALLLGDSALYLCASSKAGSQETQYFGPGTRLLVL.

CDR3: CASSQDRGAQYF. The CDR3 DNA reads TGCGCCAGCAGCCAAGATCGGGGAGCGCAGTATTTT. This sequence joins TRBV4-3 and TRBJ2-3; TRBD2 might be the D (5 bases). The germline V gene has CDR1 LGHNA and CDR2 YSLEER. The CDR3 covers 12 residues. Trimming took off 0 bases at V and 10 bases at J, with 8 bases between the two ends.

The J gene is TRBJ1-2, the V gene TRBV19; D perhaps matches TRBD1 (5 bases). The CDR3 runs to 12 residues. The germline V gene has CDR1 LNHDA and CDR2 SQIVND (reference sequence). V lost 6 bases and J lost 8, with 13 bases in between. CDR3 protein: CASRLGDHGYTF. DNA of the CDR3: TGTGCCAGTAGACTAGGGGACCACGGCTACACCTTC.

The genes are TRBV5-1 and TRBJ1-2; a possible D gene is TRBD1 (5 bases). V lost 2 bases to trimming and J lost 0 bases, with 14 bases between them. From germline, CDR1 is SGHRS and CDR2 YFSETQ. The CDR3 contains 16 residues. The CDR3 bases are TGCGCCAGCAGCTTAAGGTGGGACCGAGCTAACTATGGCTACACCTTC. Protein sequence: CASSLRWDRANYGYTF. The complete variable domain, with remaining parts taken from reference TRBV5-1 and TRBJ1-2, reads KAGVTQTPRYLIKTRGQQVTLSCSPISGHRSVSWYQQTPGQGLQFLFEYFSETQRNKGNFPGRFSGRQFSNSRSEMNVSTLELGDSALYLCASSLRWDRANYGYTFGSGTRLTVV.

The CDR3 is CASRPMELGINSPLHF. The CDR3 DNA reads as TGTGCCAGCAGACCTATGGAGTTAGGGATCAATTCACCCCTCCACTTT. V and J are TRBV28 and TRBJ1-6; D is unclear. CDR1 is MDHEN and CDR2 is SYDVKM in the germline V gene. The CDR3 spans 16 residues. V was clipped by 6 bases and J by 7 bases, with 19 bases between them.

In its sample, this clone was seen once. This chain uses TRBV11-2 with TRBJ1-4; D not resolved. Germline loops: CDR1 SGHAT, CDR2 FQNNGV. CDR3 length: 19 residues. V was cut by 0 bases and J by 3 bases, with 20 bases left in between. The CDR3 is CASSLDGRASGLANEKLFF. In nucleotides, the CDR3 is TGTGCCAGCAGCTTAGATGGGAGAGCCTCCGGTTTAGCTAATGAAAAACTGTTTTTT.

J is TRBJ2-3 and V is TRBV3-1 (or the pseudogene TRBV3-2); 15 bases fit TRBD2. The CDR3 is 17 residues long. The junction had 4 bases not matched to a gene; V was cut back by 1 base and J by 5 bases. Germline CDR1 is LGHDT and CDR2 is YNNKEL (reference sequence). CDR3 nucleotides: TGTGCCAGCAGCCAAGTAGGGGGACTAGCGGGGGGAGATACGCAGTATTTT. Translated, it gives CASSQVGGLAGGDTQYF.

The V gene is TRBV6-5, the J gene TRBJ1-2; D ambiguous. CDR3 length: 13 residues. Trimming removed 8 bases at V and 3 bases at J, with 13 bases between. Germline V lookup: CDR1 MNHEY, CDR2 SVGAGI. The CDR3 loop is CASQAGKDYGYTF. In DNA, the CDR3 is TGTGCCAGCCAAGCGGGCAAAGACTATGGCTACACCTTC.

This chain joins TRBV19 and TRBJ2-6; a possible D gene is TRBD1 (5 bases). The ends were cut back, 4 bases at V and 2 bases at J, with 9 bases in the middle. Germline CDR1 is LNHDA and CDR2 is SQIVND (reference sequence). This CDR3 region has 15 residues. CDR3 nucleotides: TGTGCCAGTAGTAAAACAGGAGCTGGGGCCAACGTCCTGACTTTC. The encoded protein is CASSKTGAGANVLTF. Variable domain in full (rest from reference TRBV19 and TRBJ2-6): DGGITQSPKYLFRKEGQNVTLSCEQNLNHDAMYWYRQDPGQGLRLIYYSQIVNDFQKGDIAEGYSVSREKKESFPLTVTSAQKNPTAFYLCASSKTGAGANVLTFGAGSRLTVL.

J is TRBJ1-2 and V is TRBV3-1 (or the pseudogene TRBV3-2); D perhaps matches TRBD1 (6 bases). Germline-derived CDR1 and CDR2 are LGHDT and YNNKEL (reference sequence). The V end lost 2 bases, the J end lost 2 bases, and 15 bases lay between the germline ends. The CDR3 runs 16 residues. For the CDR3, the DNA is TGTGCCAGCAGCCAATCGGCAGGGGCGAAGAACTATGGCTACACCTTC. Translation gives CASSQSAGAKNYGYTF.

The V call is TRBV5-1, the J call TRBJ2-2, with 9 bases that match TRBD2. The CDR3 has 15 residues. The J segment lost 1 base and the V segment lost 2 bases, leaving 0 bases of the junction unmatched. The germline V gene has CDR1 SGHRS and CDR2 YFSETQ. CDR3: CASSLAGGNTGELFF. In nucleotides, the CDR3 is TGCGCCAGCAGCTTAGCGGGAGGGAACACCGGGGAGCTGTTTTTT.

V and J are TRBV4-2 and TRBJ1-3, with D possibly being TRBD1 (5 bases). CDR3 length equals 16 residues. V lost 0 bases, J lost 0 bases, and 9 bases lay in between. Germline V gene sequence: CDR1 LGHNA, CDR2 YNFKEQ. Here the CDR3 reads CASSQDMGGSGNTIYF. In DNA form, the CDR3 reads TGTGCCAGCAGCCAAGACATGGGGGGCTCTGGAAACACCATATATTTT.

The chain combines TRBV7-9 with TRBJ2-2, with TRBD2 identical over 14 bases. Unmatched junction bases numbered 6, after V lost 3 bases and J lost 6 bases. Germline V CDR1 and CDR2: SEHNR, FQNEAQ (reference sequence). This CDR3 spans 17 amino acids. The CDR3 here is CASSFGTSGRKAGELFF. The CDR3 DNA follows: TGTGCCAGCAGCTTCGGGACTAGCGGGAGAAAAGCCGGGGAGCTGTTTTTT.